A selection of T cell receptor beta chains follows, all from one sample in a study of molecular identifiers for immune sequencing clone quantification. TCRdb fed the PCR reads into MiXCR, producing one record per CDR3 protein. The sample shows hundreds of thousands of distinct CDR3 sequences, approximately 24% of them seen only once. The sequenced sample consisted of naive CD8+ T cells from blood, with Jurkat cell RNA spiked in. All receptors come from a human donor in good health. Some libraries in this study had Jurkat cell RNA spiked in. CDR3s include the opening cysteine and the closing phenylalanine or tryptophan. Each record gives: J gene, clone size, V gene, D gene, CDR3 DNA, CDR3 protein. A D gene is named only where the DNA matches it firmly. Clone size, where shown, is once, few, many, or a class for clones that have expanded.

TRBJ1-6,few,TRBV13,NA,TGTGCCAGCTCTACTACAAATTCACCCCTCCACTTT,CASSTTNSPLHF
TRBJ1-3,few,TRBV30,NA,TGTGCCTGGAGTGTACTAGATGGAAACACCATATATTTT,CAWSVLDGNTIYF
TRBJ2-3,many,TRBV6-1,NA,TGTGCCAGCATCCAGGGGATGGGCACAGATACGCAGTATTTT,CASIQGMGTDTQYF
TRBJ2-7,few,TRBV3-1,NA,TGTGCCAGCAGCCAAGATATCGAGCAGTACTTC,CASSQDIEQYF
TRBJ2-1,NA,TRBV4-3,NA,TGCGCCAGCAGCCAAGGATCCCGAATATACAATGAGCAGTTCTTC,CASSQGSRIYNEQFF
TRBJ2-1,NA,TRBV10-1,NA,TGCGCCAGTGCTACTAGCTCCTACAATGAGCAGTTCTTC,CASATSSYNEQFF
TRBJ2-7,many,TRBV7-6,TRBD1,TGTGCCAGCAGCCAGGGACAGACCTACGAGCAGTACTTC,CASSQGQTYEQYF
TRBJ2-1,many,TRBV30,NA,TGTGCCTGGAGACGTTCGGGGTATGAGCAGTTCTTC,CAWRRSGYEQFF
TRBJ2-1,few,TRBV9,TRBD2,TGTGCCACCTCACCCTTGGCGGGAGGGTACAATGAGCAGTTCTTC,CATSPLAGGYNEQFF
TRBJ2-7,few,TRBV15,NA,TGTGCCACCAGCAGAAACCGGGACACCTCCTACGAGCAGTACTTC,CATSRNRDTSYEQYF
TRBJ2-7,few,TRBV6-2/TRBV6-3,NA,TGTGCCAGCAGAGACCGGAACAGGGAGCACGAGCAGTACTTC,CASRDRNREHEQYF
TRBJ2-7,NA,TRBV2,TRBD1,TGTGCCAGCAGTGAAGATGGTCCCCGGGACAGCTACGAGCAGTACTTC,CASSEDGPRDSYEQYF
TRBJ2-5,NA,TRBV20-1,TRBD2,TGCAGTGCTAGAGGGGGAGCGGGGCCGCGGGTAGAGACCCAGTACTTC,CSARGGAGPRVETQYF
TRBJ2-7,NA,TRBV5-1,NA,TGCGCCAGCAGCGACCTGCCCGACTCCTACGAGCAGTACTTC,CASSDLPDSYEQYF
TRBJ2-1,NA,TRBV28,NA,TGTGCCAGCAGTTTATATAGCGTCTACAATGAGCAGTTCTTC,CASSLYSVYNEQFF
TRBJ2-7,few,TRBV29-1,NA,TGCAGCGTTTTACTAGTACCAAGTCCCTACGAGCAGTACTTC,CSVLLVPSPYEQYF
TRBJ2-5,many,TRBV5-1,NA,TGCGCCAGCAGCTTGACCCAAAGGAGTTCCGAGACCCAGTACTTC,CASSLTQRSSETQYF
TRBJ2-2,many,TRBV7-9,TRBD2,TGTGCCAGCAGCGCAAGAGGAGCGGGGATCACCGGGGAGCTGTTTTTT,CASSARGAGITGELFF
TRBJ2-7,many,TRBV30,NA,TGTGCCTGGAGACCCGGGGTGGCGGCCTCCTACGAGCAGTACTTC,CAWRPGVAASYEQYF
TRBJ2-3,NA,TRBV4-3,NA,TGCGCCAGCAGCCAAGAGAGGGGCCAAATCACAGATACGCAGTATTTT,CASSQERGQITDTQYF
TRBJ2-5,many,TRBV7-2,TRBD2,TGTGCCAGCAGCTTAGCGCTAGATCCAGCGGGAGGGACTTACCAAGAGACCCAGTACTTC,CASSLALDPAGGTYQETQYF
TRBJ1-1,NA,TRBV27,NA,TGTGCCAGCAGTTTTGGGGCGGGGAACACTGAAGCTTTCTTT,CASSFGAGNTEAFF
TRBJ1-1,many,TRBV7-6,NA,TGTGCCAGCAGCCTCTCTCGGGACCTGAACACTGAAGCTTTCTTT,CASSLSRDLNTEAFF
TRBJ1-1,once,TRBV4-3,NA,TGCGCCAGCAGCCAATGCAGGGGTCACACTGAAGCTTTCTTT,CASSQCRGHTEAFF